This paragraph covers one T cell receptor beta chain sequence. The antigen is undetermined. A read error may account for a junction end that differs from germline. This CDR3 spans 13 amino acids. CDR1 is LNHDA and CDR2 is SQIVND in the germline V gene (reference sequence). Assay used: immunoSEQ multiplex PCR; TCRdb lists only in-frame clones, some missing. Of around 71,000 clones listed, roughly 80% are singletons. This specimen comes from a study of T cell responses to AZD1222 COVID-19 vaccine. Broader study findings: Females outnumbered males among donors, who were mostly white British; clonal diversity was possibly underestimated. Spike regions recognized by vaccine-associated CD4 TCRs spanned the protein, led by 160-218 and 743-854. Samples come after the peak T cell response, not at day 14.

The receptor was isolated from an adult who received the AZD1222 COVID-19 vaccine. The sequencing here drew on peripheral blood, taken 28 days after the second AZD1222 dose. The rearrangement links TRBV19 to TRBJ1-4; 8 bases align to TRBD1. The CDR3 protein is CASSIPGGVFVLF. The CDR3 nucleotides read TGTGCCAGTAGTATCCCAGGGGGCGTCTTCGTACTTTTT.